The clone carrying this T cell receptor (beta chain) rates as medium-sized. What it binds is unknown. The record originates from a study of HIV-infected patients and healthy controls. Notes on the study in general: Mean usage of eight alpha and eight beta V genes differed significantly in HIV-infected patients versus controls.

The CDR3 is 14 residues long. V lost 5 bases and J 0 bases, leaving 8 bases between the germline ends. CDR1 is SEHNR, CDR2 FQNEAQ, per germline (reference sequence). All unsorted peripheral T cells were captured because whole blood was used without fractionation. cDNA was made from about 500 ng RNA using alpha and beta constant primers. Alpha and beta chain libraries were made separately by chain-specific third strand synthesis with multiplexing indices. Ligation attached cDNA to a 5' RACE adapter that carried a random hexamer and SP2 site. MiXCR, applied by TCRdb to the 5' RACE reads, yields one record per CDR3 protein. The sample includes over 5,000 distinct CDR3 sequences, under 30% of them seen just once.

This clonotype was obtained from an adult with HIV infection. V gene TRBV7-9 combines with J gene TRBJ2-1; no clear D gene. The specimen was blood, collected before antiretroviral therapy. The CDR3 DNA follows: TGTGCCAGCAGCCGGGTCGACTCCTACAATGAGCAGTTCTTC. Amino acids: CASSRVDSYNEQFF.